The TCR beta chain under discussion was sequenced for a study of cytomegalovirus exposure and HLA in healthy donors. Turning to the study itself: Of all 370 or so donors who were genotyped, 70% to 85% belonged to the Caucasian-associated ancestry cluster.

This PCR relied on a set of 60 Vbeta primers and 13 Jbeta primers. Method: immunoSEQ multiplex PCR; TCRdb's copy keeps in-frame clones and lacks some. This table has roughly 100,000 clones, approximately 80% appearing once. This clone was counted only a few times. Input material: PBMCs. The TCR was taken from a man aged 25-45 years in good health and CMV-seropositive.

CDR3 sequence reads: CASTSEVTEAFF. In DNA form, the CDR3 reads TGTGCCAGCACTAGTGAGGTCACTGAAGCTTTCTTT. The chain employs TRBV2 and TRBJ1-1; D is unresolved. The CDR3 covers 12 residues. Germline CDR1 and CDR2: SNHLY and FYNNEI. V lost 7 bases and J 4 bases, leaving 10 bases between the germline ends.